This T cell receptor beta chain was recorded in a study of T cell repertoires in cytomegalovirus infection. Study background: TCR beta signatures that were public indicated CMV infection and matching HLA type. Study-wide findings and caveats: The study identified carriers of CMV plus the relevant HLA from cumulative public TCR beta family frequency.

As to this clonotype: The antigen is unknown.

V was trimmed by 5 bases and J by 7 bases, leaving 17 bases between them. This CDR3 region has 14 residues. Germline V gene data show CDR1 as LGHNA and CDR2 as YSLEER. MiXCR, applied by TCRdb to the reads, yields one record per CDR3 protein. The sample contains about 920,000 distinct CDR3 sequences, under 40% of which appear only once. The material was cultured CD8+ T cells from PBMCs, obtained from culture after CMV antigen stimulation. This receptor was obtained from a human donor in good health (CMV status not recorded). Some clones in this sample may be carry-over from other donors' samples. The chain has TRBV4-3 and TRBJ1-2; the D gene is possibly TRBD1 (6 bases). CDR3 protein: CASSEGAGAGGYTF. CDR3 nucleotide sequence: TGCGCCAGCAGCGAAGGGGCAGGGGCCGGTGGCTACACCTTC.